The next 5 T cell receptor beta chains were all read from a single sample in a study of cytomegalovirus exposure and HLA in healthy donors. Researchers ran the PCR with 60 Vbeta and 13 Jbeta primers. Method: immunoSEQ multiplex PCR; TCRdb's copy keeps in-frame clones and lacks some. The sample contains more than 150,000 clones, roughly 80% of which appear only once. The material sequenced was PBMCs. All receptors derive from a man aged 40-49 years in good health and CMV-seropositive.

The chain is built from TRBV4-3 and TRBJ2-1; 12 bases are a match to TRBD2. Germline CDR1 LGHNA, CDR2 YSLEER. This CDR3 is 17 amino acids long. J gave up 2 bases and V 3 bases, and 5 bases lay outside the gene matches. CDR3 DNA sequence: TGCGCCAGCAGCCAGAGGACTAGCGGGGCCACCTACAATGAGCAGTTCTTC. As protein: CASSQRTSGATYNEQFF.

The rearrangement joins TRBV18 to TRBJ1-1; TRBD1 matches 8 bases. CDR1 and CDR2 (germline): KGHSH, LQKENI. This CDR3 region has 13 residues. Losses at the gene ends were 5 bases for V and 3 bases for J; bases not matched to a gene: 2. In DNA, the CDR3 is TGTGCCAGCTCATCGGACAGGGACACTGAAGCTTTCTTT. Protein product: CASSSDRDTEAFF.

The chain employs TRBV9 and TRBJ2-1; TRBD2 matches 7 bases. CDR1 and CDR2 from the germline V gene are SGDLS and YYNGEE. The CDR3 totals 15 residues. Trimming took 3 bases from V and 8 from J; bases not matched to a gene: 11. CDR3 DNA: TGTGCCAGCAGCGCCACAACTCGGGGGGATCATGAGCAGTTCTTC. Its translation is CASSATTRGDHEQFF. The full variable domain, with the rest looked up from reference TRBV9 and TRBJ2-1, is DSGVTQTPKHLITATGQRVTLRCSPRSGDLSVYWYQQSLDQGLQFLIQYYNGEERAKGNILERFSAQQFPDLHSELNLSSLELGDSALYFCASSATTRGDHEQFFGPGTRLTVL.

This clone turned up a few times. This chain links TRBV4-2 with TRBJ2-3, with 8 bases aligning to TRBD2. CDR3 size: 17 residues. CDR1 is LGHNA and CDR2 is YNFKEQ in the germline V gene. Trimming cost V 0 bases and J 2 bases; bases outside gene matches: 7. The CDR3 here is CASSQDQQRGITDTQYF. For the CDR3, the DNA is TGTGCCAGCAGCCAAGATCAACAGCGGGGGATCACAGATACGCAGTATTTT.

In its sample, this clone was seen once. The chain joins TRBV5-4 to TRBJ2-5; 7 bases match TRBD1. This CDR3 is built from 15 residues. J gave up 5 bases and V 2 bases, and 9 bases lay outside the gene matches. In germline, CDR1 is SGHNT, CDR2 YYREEE (reference sequence). In DNA form, the CDR3 reads TGTGCCAGCAGCTTTACAGGGGAAGATTGGGAGACCCAGTACTTC. This gives the protein CASSFTGEDWETQYF.